Below, 8 T cell receptor beta chains from the same sample are listed, as sequenced in a study of blood T cell repertoires in COVID-19. Assay: immunoSEQ multiplex PCR; the TCRdb copy retains only in-frame clones and omits some. The data show around 40,000 clones, roughly 78% seen once. The sample was peripheral blood. The receptors were sampled from a man in his sixties or seventies with acute or convalescent COVID-19.

V usage is TRBV7-2 and J usage is TRBJ2-1; TRBD2 matches 8 bases. Trimming took 5 bases from V and 0 from J; bases not matched to a gene: 9. The CDR3 is 17 amino acids. Germline V gene lookup returns CDR1 SGHTA and CDR2 FQGNSA. The CDR3 DNA follows: TGTGCCAGCAGCCTAAGACTAGCGAGAAGCTCCTACAATGAGCAGTTCTTC. This encodes CASSLRLARSSYNEQFF.

This clone was detected only a few times. The chain uses TRBV19 and TRBJ2-1; TRBD2 matches 9 bases. Unmatched junction bases numbered 4, after V lost 6 bases and J lost 4 bases. The CDR3 is 14 amino acids. The V gene's germline CDR1 is LNHDA and CDR2 SQIVND (reference sequence). The CDR3 is CASRGLAYYNEQFF. The CDR3 DNA sequence: TGTGCCAGTAGGGGACTAGCCTATTACAATGAGCAGTTCTTC.

V and J are TRBV7-8 and TRBJ2-3; 9 bases are a match to TRBD2. This CDR3 has 15 amino acids. Germline CDR1 reads SGHVS; CDR2 reads FQNEAQ. V lost 5 bases, J lost 5 bases, and 8 bases stayed unmatched. CDR3 loop: CASSQYSGSGDTQYF. In nucleotides, the CDR3 is TGTGCCAGCAGCCAGTATAGCGGGAGCGGAGATACGCAGTATTTT.

This chain connects TRBV7-2 to TRBJ1-5; the D is unclear. The CDR3 spans 13 residues. Germline values: CDR1 SGHTA, CDR2 FQGNSA. V was shortened by 6 bases and J by 3 bases, with 9 bases between the two germline ends. CDR3 nucleotides: TGTGCCAGCAGTAGGACTACCAATCAGCCCCAGCATTTT. Its protein product is CASSRTTNQPQHF.

The chain links TRBV10-3 to TRBJ1-1, with 7 bases aligning to TRBD1. The CDR3 has 14 amino acids. V lost 3 bases and J lost 1; bases outside the gene matches: 2. Germline V gene sequence: CDR1 ENHRY, CDR2 SYGVKD. Written as DNA, the CDR3 is TGTGCCATCAGTGAAGGGACAGCGAACACTGAAGCTTTCTTT. Translating it yields CAISEGTANTEAFF.

The chain recombines TRBV5-1 with TRBJ1-4; the match to TRBD1 covers 8 bases. Germline V lookup: CDR1 SGHRS, CDR2 YFSETQ. V lost 3 bases and J lost 7; bases outside the gene matches: 17. The CDR3 runs to 18 residues. This CDR3 is CASSSTPSTDRGLEKLFF. Written as DNA, the CDR3 is TGCGCCAGCAGCTCTACCCCCTCCACTGACAGGGGACTTGAAAAACTGTTTTTT.

The chain is built from TRBV7-9 and TRBJ2-5; 7 bases map to TRBD1. The length of the CDR3 is 13 residues. V shed 7 bases and J 3 bases; nucleotides not matched to a gene: 5. Germline V gene lookup returns CDR1 SEHNR and CDR2 FQNEAQ (reference sequence). The CDR3 here is CASTRQGEETQYF. The CDR3 DNA reads as TGTGCCAGCACCCGGCAGGGGGAAGAGACCCAGTACTTC.

J is TRBJ2-3 and V is TRBV7-9; TRBD2 matches at 8 bases. V dropped 6 bases and J dropped 5; count of bases not matched to a gene: 13. Germline CDR1 reads SEHNR; CDR2 reads FQNEAQ (reference sequence). The CDR3 consists of 16 residues. As DNA, the CDR3 is TGTGCCAGCAGGTCAAGCGCGGGAGGCCGGGAAGATACGCAGTATTTT. Its translation: CASRSSAGGREDTQYF.